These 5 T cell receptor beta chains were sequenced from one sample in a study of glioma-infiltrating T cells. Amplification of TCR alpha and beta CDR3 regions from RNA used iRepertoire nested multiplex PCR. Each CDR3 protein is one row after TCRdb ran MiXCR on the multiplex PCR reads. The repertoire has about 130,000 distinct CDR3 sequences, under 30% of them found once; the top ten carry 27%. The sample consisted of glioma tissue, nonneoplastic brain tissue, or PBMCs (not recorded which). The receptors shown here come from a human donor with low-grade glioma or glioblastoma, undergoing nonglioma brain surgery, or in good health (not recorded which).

CDR3 bases: TGTGCCAGCAGCCCAGGACTCGGGAGTCCCTCAAATGAAAAACTGTTTTTT. Amino acids: CASSPGLGSPSNEKLFF. The chain uses TRBV13 and TRBJ1-4; D is unclear. The germline V and J ends were trimmed by 5 bases and 5 bases, with 21 bases remaining between them. Looked up from germline, CDR1 is PRHDT and CDR2 is FYEKMQ (reference sequence). The CDR3 contains 17 residues.

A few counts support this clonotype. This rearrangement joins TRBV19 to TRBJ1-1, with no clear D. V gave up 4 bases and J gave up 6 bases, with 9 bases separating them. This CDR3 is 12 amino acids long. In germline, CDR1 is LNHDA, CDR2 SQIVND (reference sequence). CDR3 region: CASSTLSSEAFF. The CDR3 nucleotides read TGTGCCAGTAGTACTCTCTCCTCTGAAGCTTTCTTT.

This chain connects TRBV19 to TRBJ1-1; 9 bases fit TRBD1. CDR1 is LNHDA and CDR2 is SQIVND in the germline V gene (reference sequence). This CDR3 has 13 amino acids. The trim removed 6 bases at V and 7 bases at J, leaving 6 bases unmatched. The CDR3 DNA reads TGTGCCAGTAGGGAACAGGGGGCTCTTGAAGCTTTCTTT. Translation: CASREQGALEAFF.

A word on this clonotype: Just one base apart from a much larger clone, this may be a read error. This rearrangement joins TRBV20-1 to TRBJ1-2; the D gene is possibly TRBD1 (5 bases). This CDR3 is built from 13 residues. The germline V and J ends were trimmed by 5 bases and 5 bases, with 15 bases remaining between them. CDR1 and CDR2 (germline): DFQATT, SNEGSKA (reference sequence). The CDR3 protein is CSADHGGGYGYTF. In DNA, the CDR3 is TGCAGTGCTGACCACGGGGGTGGATATGGCTACACCTTC.

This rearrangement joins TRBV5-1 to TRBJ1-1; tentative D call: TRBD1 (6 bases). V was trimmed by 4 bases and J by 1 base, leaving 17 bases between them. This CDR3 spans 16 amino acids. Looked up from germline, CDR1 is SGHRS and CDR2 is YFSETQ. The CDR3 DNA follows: TGCGCCAGCAGCCCGGAGTTCCGCAGGGGGAACACTGAAGCTTTCTTT. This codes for CASSPEFRRGNTEAFF.